This T cell receptor (beta chain) was sequenced during a study of control samples from healthy donors and cancer patients. CDR1 and CDR2 from the germline V gene are LGHNT and FRNRAP. CDR3 length: 13 residues. Between the trimmed V and J ends, which lost 4 bases and 1 base, there was a span of 7 bases. Only in-frame clones appear in the TCRdb table, and some are missing; sequencing was by immunoSEQ multiplex PCR. The sample shows about 18,000 clones, around 80% of them seen only once. The TCR sequence derives from a woman in her seventies with lung cancer. Source material: PBMCs. The chain carries TRBV12-5 and TRBJ2-5; D is possibly TRBD2 (6 bases). The CDR3 DNA reads TGTGCTAGTGGTTGGGACTTCCAAGAGACCCAGTACTTC. Encoded protein: CASGWDFQETQYF. Using reference TRBV12-5 and TRBJ2-5 for the parts outside the CDR3, the full variable domain is DARVTQTPRHKVTEMGQEVTMRCQPILGHNTVFWYRQTMMQGLELLAYFRNRAPLDDSGMPKDRFSAEMPDATLATLKIQPSEPRDSAVYFCASGWDFQETQYFGPGTRLLVL.